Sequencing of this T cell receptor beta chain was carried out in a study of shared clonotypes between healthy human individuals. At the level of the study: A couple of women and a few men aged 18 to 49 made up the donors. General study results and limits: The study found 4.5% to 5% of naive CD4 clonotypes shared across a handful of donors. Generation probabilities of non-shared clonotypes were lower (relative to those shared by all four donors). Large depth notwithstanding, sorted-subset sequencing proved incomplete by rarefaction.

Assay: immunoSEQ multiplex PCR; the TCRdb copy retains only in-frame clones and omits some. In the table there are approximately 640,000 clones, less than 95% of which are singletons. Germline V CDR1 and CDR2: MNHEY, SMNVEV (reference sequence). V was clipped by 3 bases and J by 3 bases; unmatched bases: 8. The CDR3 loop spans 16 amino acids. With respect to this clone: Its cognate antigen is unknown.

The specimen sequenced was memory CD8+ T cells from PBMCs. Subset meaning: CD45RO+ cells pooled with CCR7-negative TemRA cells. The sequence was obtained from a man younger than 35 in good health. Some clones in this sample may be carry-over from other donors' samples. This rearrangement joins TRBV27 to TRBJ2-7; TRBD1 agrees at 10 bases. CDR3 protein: CASSFLTGTGVYEQYF. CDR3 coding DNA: TGTGCCAGCAGTTTCCTTACCGGGACAGGGGTCTACGAGCAGTACTTC.